The present TCR beta chain was sequenced within a study of breast tumors, draining lymph nodes, adjacent tissues. TCRdb processed the multiplex PCR reads anew with MiXCR; each CDR3 protein has one entry. The sample lists over 20,000 distinct CDR3 sequences, roughly a quarter occurring once. Notes on the study in general: Tumor repertoires ranked between lymph nodes and nontumor tissue in diversity, with V and J gene preferences.

Germline CDR1 and CDR2: SGDLS and YYNGEE. The CDR3 contains 15 residues. With 4 bases removed from V and 1 base from J, the gap between germline ends came to 12 bases. This clonotype was observed at least ten times. Its matching antigen is unknown. Sequencing input: breast tumor tissue. The chain carries TRBV9 and TRBJ1-5; a weak D match, TRBD1 (5 bases). The clonotype originates from a female donor with breast cancer. Some clones in this sample may be carry-over from other donors' samples. This CDR3 is CASSLTGDSNQPQHF. DNA for the CDR3: TGTGCCAGCAGCCTAACCGGGGACAGCAATCAGCCCCAGCATTTT.